The subject of this entry is one TCR beta chain. The germline CDR1 and CDR2 sequences are LGHNT and FRNRAP. With 5 bases clipped from V and 5 bases from J, the junction kept 4 bases outside the gene matches. The CDR3 has 13 amino acids. This specimen comes from a study of blood T cell repertoires in COVID-19. Study in general: Samples taken during acute and convalescent COVID-19 were collected in the United States, Italy and Spain.

The method was immunoSEQ multiplex PCR; TCRdb's version includes in-frame clones alone and lacks a portion of them. The sample contains 29,000 or so clones, 60% to 85% of which appear only once. The chain uses TRBV12-5 and TRBJ1-1; 8 bases agree with TRBD1. Sequencing used peripheral blood. This sequence was found in a woman aged 70 to 79 with active or convalescent COVID-19. The CDR3 is CASGIRGRTEAFF. The CDR3 DNA reads TGTGCTAGTGGTATCAGGGGGCGGACTGAAGCTTTCTTT.